This TCR beta chain comes out of a study of blood T cell repertoires in COVID-19. Study-level background: Italy, Spain and the United States were the sources of the convalescent and acute COVID-19 samples. From T cells, B-cell-depleted T cells, or PBMCs came the material, which was cDNA or gDNA.

CDR1 and CDR2 (germline): ENHRY, SYGVKD. V lost 0 bases, J lost 6 bases, and 8 bases lay in between. The CDR3 has 13 amino acids. In the source study's methods: The assay estimated nucleated cells by amplifying reference gene primers. Profiling relied on immunoSEQ multiplex PCR, and the TCRdb table lists in-frame clones only, not all of them. V and J calls and clone size are those listed in that table; D and trimming were worked out from the DNA. The sample lists some 190,000 clones; 86% were seen once. Adults between roughly 18 and 89 years of age took part from about two dozen US areas. The chain is built from TRBV10-3 and TRBJ1-1; possible D gene TRBD1, 5 bases. This sequence was found in a woman in her forties in a cohort exposed to, infected with or recovered from COVID-19 (not recorded which). Sequenced sample: PBMCs or T cells enriched from blood (not recorded which). CDR3 region: CAISESRGAEAFF. CDR3 coding DNA: TGTGCCATCAGTGAGTCGCGGGGGGCTGAAGCTTTCTTT.